One sample yielded the 16 T cell receptor beta chains listed below, sequenced in a study of blood T cell repertoires in COVID-19. Sequencing was performed with immunoSEQ multiplex PCR; in TCRdb, only in-frame clones are kept and a portion is missing. The table includes some 500,000 clones, roughly 90% detected once. The sequenced sample was PBMCs or T cells enriched from blood (not recorded which). The source is a woman aged 40 to 50 who had recovered from COVID-19.

This rearrangement joins TRBV6-2 or TRBV6-3 to TRBJ1-1; 9 bases line up with TRBD1. Trimming removed 3 bases from V and 2 bases from J; junction bases left unmatched: 16. Looked up from germline, CDR1 is MNHEY and CDR2 is SVGEGT. The CDR3 loop spans 19 amino acids. The CDR3 reads CASSYSNRGQGRLNTEAFF. In DNA, the CDR3 is TGTGCCAGCAGTTATTCCAACAGGGGGCAGGGGAGACTCAACACTGAAGCTTTCTTT.

This rearrangement joins TRBV11-2 to TRBJ2-3, with D perhaps matching TRBD1 (6 bases). The CDR3 runs to 14 residues. V lost 5 bases, J lost 2 bases, and 11 bases lay in between. CDR1 and CDR2 (germline): SGHAT, FQNNGV. The CDR3 DNA is TGTGCCAGCAGCCGACAGGTAGTCACAGATACGCAGTATTTT. Translation: CASSRQVVTDTQYF.

The chain couples TRBV11-3 to TRBJ2-7, with 7 nucleotides matching TRBD1. Trimming took 5 bases from V and 3 from J; bases not matched to a gene: 13. Germline lookup yields CDR1 SGHNT and CDR2 YENEEA. The CDR3 sequence is 16 residues long. The CDR3 region is CASSPFMGDSGYEQYF. CDR3 in DNA: TGTGCCAGCAGCCCGTTTATGGGGGACAGCGGCTACGAGCAGTACTTC.

The V gene is TRBV15, the J gene TRBJ1-5, with a possible D match to TRBD1 (6 bases). V shed 1 base and J shed 7 bases, with 14 bases lying between them. CDR3 length equals 15 residues. The V gene's germline CDR1 is LNHNV and CDR2 YYDKDF (reference sequence). CDR3 protein: CATSRGGLTGQPQHF. The DNA for the CDR3 is TGTGCCACCAGCAGAGGGGGGCTCACGGGGCAGCCCCAGCATTTT.

The genes are TRBV6-5 and TRBJ1-1, with D perhaps TRBD1 (5 bases). CDR3 size: 14 residues. Germline values: CDR1 MNHEY, CDR2 SVGAGI. With 1 base removed from V and 4 bases from J, the gap between germline ends came to 10 bases. The CDR3 is CASSYFGGGTEAFF. The CDR3 bases are TGTGCCAGCAGTTACTTTGGGGGAGGCACTGAAGCTTTCTTT.

V is TRBV7-2 and J is TRBJ2-1, with 7 bases identical to TRBD1. The length of the CDR3 is 14 residues. V shed 1 base, J shed 7 bases, and the junction held 4 bases outside the gene matches. The germline CDR1 and CDR2 sequences are SGHTA and FQGNSA. This CDR3 reads CASSLEGARNEQFF. The CDR3 DNA reads as TGTGCCAGCAGCTTAGAGGGGGCGAGGAATGAGCAGTTCTTC.

This rearrangement joins TRBV18 to TRBJ1-1; tentatively, D is TRBD1 (5 bases). Germline V gene data show CDR1 as KGHSH and CDR2 as LQKENI. The CDR3 length is 15 residues. V was shortened by 2 bases and J by 6 bases, with 16 bases between the two germline ends. The DNA for the CDR3 is TGTGCCAGCTCACCAGATACCAGGGTACCGGCTGAAGCTTTCTTT. Translating it yields CASSPDTRVPAEAFF. Full variable domain (missing parts from reference TRBV18 and TRBJ1-1): NAGVMQNPRHLVRRRGQEARLRCSPMKGHSHVYWYRQLPEEGLKFMVYLQKENIIDESGMPKERFSAEFPKEGPSILRIQQVVRGDSAAYFCASSPDTRVPAEAFFGQGTRLTVV.

V is TRBV2 and J is TRBJ1-2; tentative D call: TRBD1 (5 bases). The V gene lost 6 bases and the J gene lost 2 bases, with 7 bases spanning the gap. The CDR3 totals 12 residues. Per germline, CDR1 SNHLY and CDR2 FYNNEI. The CDR3: CASRTANYGYTF. CDR3 DNA sequence: TGTGCCAGCAGGACAGCGAACTATGGCTACACCTTC.

This chain links TRBV28 with TRBJ2-2, with D perhaps matching TRBD1 (6 bases). The CDR3 extends over 14 amino acids. The ends were cut back, 2 bases at V and 4 bases at J, with 8 bases in the middle. Germline V CDR1 and CDR2: MDHEN, SYDVKM. CDR3 in amino acids: CASSLGGFTGELFF. The CDR3 DNA follows: TGTGCCAGCAGTTTAGGGGGCTTCACCGGGGAGCTGTTTTTT.

The chain is built from TRBV28 and TRBJ1-2; the D is unclear. Germline lookup yields CDR1 MDHEN and CDR2 SYDVKM. The V gene lost 8 bases and the J gene lost 2 bases, with 6 bases spanning the gap. This CDR3 has 11 residues. CDR3 loop: CASLANYGYTF. The CDR3 bases are TGTGCCAGCCTAGCCAACTATGGCTACACCTTC.

J is TRBJ2-7 and V is TRBV5-1, with 8 bases fitting TRBD2. The germline V gene has CDR1 SGHRS and CDR2 YFSETQ. This CDR3 region has 15 residues. The V gene end was trimmed by 2 bases and the J gene end by 3 bases; junction bases not matched to a gene: 7. The CDR3 spells CASSFGSGDLYEQYF. The CDR3, as DNA: TGCGCCAGCAGCTTCGGTAGCGGGGACCTCTACGAGCAGTACTTC. The full variable domain, rest sourced from reference TRBV5-1 and TRBJ2-7, is KAGVTQTPRYLIKTRGQQVTLSCSPISGHRSVSWYQQTPGQGLQFLFEYFSETQRNKGNFPGRFSGRQFSNSRSEMNVSTLELGDSALYLCASSFGSGDLYEQYFGPGTRLTVT.

This rearrangement joins TRBV11-3 to TRBJ1-1; weak D call: TRBD1 (5 bases). V dropped 3 bases and J dropped 11 bases, with 22 bases sitting between them. CDR1 SGHNT and CDR2 YENEEA come from the germline V gene. The CDR3 is 15 amino acids. Here the CDR3 DNA reads TGTGCCAGCAGCTTCCCCGCCAAGGGGTCCCGGGGGGCTTTCTTT. Translation: CASSFPAKGSRGAFF.

The chain recombines TRBV6-5 with TRBJ2-7, with D possibly matching TRBD1 (6 bases). The V gene lost 2 bases and the J gene lost 2 bases, with 16 bases spanning the gap. Germline CDR1 MNHEY, CDR2 SVGAGI. The CDR3 contains 16 residues. Here the CDR3 DNA reads TGTGCCAGCAGTTACGGTATGACAGGCCTTACCTACGAGCAGTACTTC. It is translated as CASSYGMTGLTYEQYF.

The J gene is TRBJ1-1, the V gene TRBV11-3; 10 bases are a match to TRBD1. The CDR3 consists of 14 residues. Germline V gene lookup returns CDR1 SGHNT and CDR2 YENEEA. With 5 bases clipped from V and 4 bases from J, the junction kept 4 bases outside the gene matches. In DNA form, the CDR3 reads TGTGCCAGCAGCCTTTGGGACAGGGGCACTGAAGCTTTCTTT. Its protein product is CASSLWDRGTEAFF. Variable domain in full (rest from reference TRBV11-3 and TRBJ1-1): EAGVVQSPRYKIIEKKQPVAFWCNPISGHNTLYWYLQNLGQGPELLIRYENEEAVDDSQLPKDRFSAERLKGVDSTLKIQPAELGDSAVYLCASSLWDRGTEAFFGQGTRLTVV.

V and J are TRBV5-1 and TRBJ2-1; 7 nucleotides match TRBD1. V lost 0 bases and J lost 9; bases outside the gene matches: 9. Germline V gene lookup returns CDR1 SGHRS and CDR2 YFSETQ. This CDR3 has 15 residues. The CDR3 bases are TGCGCCAGCAGCTTGGGTGTGACAGGGTTCACTGAGCAGTTCTTC. Translation: CASSLGVTGFTEQFF. Full variable domain (remainder filled in from reference TRBV5-1 and TRBJ2-1): KAGVTQTPRYLIKTRGQQVTLSCSPISGHRSVSWYQQTPGQGLQFLFEYFSETQRNKGNFPGRFSGRQFSNSRSEMNVSTLELGDSALYLCASSLGVTGFTEQFFGPGTRLTVL.

The V and J genes are TRBV5-4 and TRBJ2-1; 11 bases match TRBD2. The CDR3 is 18 residues long. Germline lookup yields CDR1 SGHNT and CDR2 YYREEE (reference sequence). V lost 4 bases to trimming and J lost 4 bases; unmatched junction nucleotides: 13. CDR3 in amino acids: CASSQGASSGRKYNEQFF. CDR3 DNA sequence: TGTGCCAGCAGCCAAGGGGCCTCTAGCGGGAGGAAATACAATGAGCAGTTCTTC.